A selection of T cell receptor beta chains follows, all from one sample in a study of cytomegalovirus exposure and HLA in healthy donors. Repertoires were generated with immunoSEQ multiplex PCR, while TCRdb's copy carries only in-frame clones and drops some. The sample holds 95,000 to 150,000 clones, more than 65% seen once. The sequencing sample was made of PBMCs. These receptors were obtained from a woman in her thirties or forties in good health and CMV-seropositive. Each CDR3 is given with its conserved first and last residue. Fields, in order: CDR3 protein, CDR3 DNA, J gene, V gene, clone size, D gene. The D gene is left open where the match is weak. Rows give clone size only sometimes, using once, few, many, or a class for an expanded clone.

cdr3_aa: CASNPSGYNEQFF; cdr3_nt: TGTGCCAGCAATCCTAGCGGTTACAATGAGCAGTTCTTC; j_call: TRBJ2-1; v_call: TRBV28; clone_size: .; d_call: TRBD2
cdr3_aa: CASSSGQGGYEQYF; cdr3_nt: TGTGCCAGCAGCTCGGGACAGGGAGGGTACGAGCAGTACTTC; j_call: TRBJ2-7; v_call: TRBV5-5; clone_size: .; d_call: TRBD1
cdr3_aa: CAWSSSRQGEAFF; cdr3_nt: TGTGCCTGGAGTTCGTCTAGACAGGGCGAAGCTTTCTTT; j_call: TRBJ1-1; v_call: TRBV30; clone_size: .; d_call: TRBD1
cdr3_aa: CASRRDFSSGANVLTF; cdr3_nt: TGCGCCAGCAGGCGGGACTTTTCCTCTGGGGCCAACGTCCTGACTTTC; j_call: TRBJ2-6; v_call: TRBV5-1; clone_size: few; d_call: .
cdr3_aa: CASSWGLAGGYEQYF; cdr3_nt: TGCGCCAGCAGCTGGGGACTAGCGGGAGGCTACGAGCAGTACTTC; j_call: TRBJ2-7; v_call: TRBV5-1; clone_size: .; d_call: TRBD2
cdr3_aa: CASSYSLAGANEQFF; cdr3_nt: TGTGCCAGCAGTTACTCTTTAGCGGGGGCCAATGAGCAGTTCTTC; j_call: TRBJ2-1; v_call: TRBV6-5; clone_size: .; d_call: TRBD2
cdr3_aa: CASTPDGNYGYTF; cdr3_nt: TGTGCCAGCACACCCGATGGCAACTATGGCTACACCTTC; j_call: TRBJ1-2; v_call: TRBV6-6; clone_size: .; d_call: .
cdr3_aa: CASSADRSDTQYF; cdr3_nt: TGTGCCAGCAGCGCGGACAGGAGTGATACGCAGTATTTT; j_call: TRBJ2-3; v_call: TRBV7-8; clone_size: .; d_call: TRBD1
cdr3_aa: CASSEKRVLAKNIQYF; cdr3_nt: TGTGCCAGCAGTGAAAAGCGGGTCCTAGCCAAAAACATTCAGTACTTC; j_call: TRBJ2-4; v_call: TRBV6-1; clone_size: .; d_call: .
cdr3_aa: CSVERGTSYNEQFF; cdr3_nt: TGCAGCGTTGAACGAGGGACATCCTACAATGAGCAGTTCTTC; j_call: TRBJ2-1; v_call: TRBV29-1; clone_size: .; d_call: .
cdr3_aa: CASSLGGSRHEQYF; cdr3_nt: TGTGCCAGCAGTTTAGGGGGGAGTCGGCACGAGCAGTACTTC; j_call: TRBJ2-7; v_call: TRBV27; clone_size: few; d_call: .
cdr3_aa: CASSEDRGREKLFF; cdr3_nt: TGTGCCAGCAGTGAAGACAGGGGGCGAGAAAAACTGTTTTTT; j_call: TRBJ1-4; v_call: TRBV2; clone_size: few; d_call: TRBD1
cdr3_aa: CASSEGGAGANVLTF; cdr3_nt: TGTGCCAGCAGTGAAGGGGGCGCTGGGGCCAACGTCCTGACTTTC; j_call: TRBJ2-6; v_call: TRBV6-1; clone_size: .; d_call: .
cdr3_aa: CASPEGRHTDTQYF; cdr3_nt: TGTGCCAGCCCGGAAGGCCGACATACAGATACGCAGTATTTT; j_call: TRBJ2-3; v_call: TRBV6-4; clone_size: .; d_call: .
cdr3_aa: CASSAGLAGVDPNGANVLTF; cdr3_nt: TGTGCCAGTAGTGCGGGACTAGCGGGAGTAGACCCCAACGGGGCCAACGTCCTGACTTTC; j_call: TRBJ2-6; v_call: TRBV19; clone_size: .; d_call: TRBD2
cdr3_aa: CAISDITGTSGLDEQFF; cdr3_nt: TGTGCCATCAGTGACATTACAGGGACTAGCGGCTTAGATGAGCAGTTCTTC; j_call: TRBJ2-1; v_call: TRBV10-3; clone_size: few; d_call: TRBD2
cdr3_aa: CSIRKVAGHNEQFF; cdr3_nt: TGCAGCATTCGGAAGGTAGCGGGCCACAATGAGCAGTTCTTC; j_call: TRBJ2-1; v_call: TRBV29-1; clone_size: .; d_call: TRBD2
cdr3_aa: CASSKRTGDRYGYTF; cdr3_nt: TGTGCCAGCAGCAAAAGGACAGGGGATCGCTATGGCTACACCTTC; j_call: TRBJ1-2; v_call: TRBV21-1; clone_size: .; d_call: .
cdr3_aa: CASSFGQGDYGYTF; cdr3_nt: TGCGCCAGCAGCTTCGGACAGGGCGACTATGGCTACACCTTC; j_call: TRBJ1-2; v_call: TRBV5-1; clone_size: .; d_call: TRBD1
cdr3_aa: CASSIGQAAAYEQYF; cdr3_nt: TGTGCCAGTAGTATCGGACAGGCTGCAGCCTACGAGCAGTACTTC; j_call: TRBJ2-7; v_call: TRBV19; clone_size: .; d_call: TRBD1
cdr3_aa: CASSEWEIEFF; cdr3_nt: TGTGCCAGCAGTGAGTGGGAGATTGAGTTCTTC; j_call: TRBJ2-1; v_call: TRBV6-1; clone_size: .; d_call: .
cdr3_aa: CSVGGRTGSLAEQYF; cdr3_nt: TGCAGCGTTGGAGGTCGGACAGGGTCTCTCGCCGAGCAGTACTTC; j_call: TRBJ2-7; v_call: TRBV29-1; clone_size: .; d_call: TRBD1
cdr3_aa: CASSYSGLSGGGEQYF; cdr3_nt: TGTGCCAGCAGTTACTCCGGACTTTCAGGGGGTGGCGAGCAGTACTTC; j_call: TRBJ2-7; v_call: TRBV6-5; clone_size: once; d_call: TRBD1
cdr3_aa: CASSLEAGTGELFF; cdr3_nt: TGTGCCAGCAGCTTAGAAGCGGGAACCGGGGAGCTGTTTTTT; j_call: TRBJ2-2; v_call: TRBV9; clone_size: .; d_call: TRBD2
cdr3_aa: CASSHPGQGHGELFF; cdr3_nt: TGCGCCAGCAGCCACCCCGGACAGGGGCACGGGGAGCTGTTTTTT; j_call: TRBJ2-2; v_call: TRBV4-1; clone_size: few; d_call: TRBD1
cdr3_aa: CASSFVREETQYF; cdr3_nt: TGTGCCAGCAGTTTTGTCAGGGAAGAGACCCAGTACTTC; j_call: TRBJ2-5; v_call: TRBV28; clone_size: few; d_call: .
cdr3_aa: CASSPETSGRAAEVETQYF; cdr3_nt: TGTGCCAGCTCACCTGAGACTAGCGGGAGGGCCGCGGAGGTAGAGACCCAGTACTTC; j_call: TRBJ2-5; v_call: TRBV18; clone_size: few; d_call: TRBD2
cdr3_aa: CASSLASVRTGELFF; cdr3_nt: TGCGCCAGCAGCTTGGCTAGCGTACGCACCGGGGAGCTGTTTTTT; j_call: TRBJ2-2; v_call: TRBV5-1; clone_size: .; d_call: .
cdr3_aa: CASSRQGNTEAFF; cdr3_nt: TGTGCCAGCAGTAGACAGGGGAACACTGAAGCTTTCTTT; j_call: TRBJ1-1; v_call: TRBV2; clone_size: few; d_call: TRBD1
cdr3_aa: CASSLRGGGGLETQYF; cdr3_nt: TGTGCCAGCAGCCTACGGGGGGGAGGGGGGTTAGAGACCCAGTACTTC; j_call: TRBJ2-5; v_call: TRBV27; clone_size: .; d_call: TRBD2
cdr3_aa: CASSVAGGPYEQYF; cdr3_nt: TGTGCCAGCAGTGTGGCGGGAGGGCCCTACGAGCAGTACTTC; j_call: TRBJ2-7; v_call: TRBV6-1; clone_size: .; d_call: TRBD2
cdr3_aa: CASSLSGTGVYGYTF; cdr3_nt: TGCGCCAGCAGCTTGTCCGGGACAGGGGTCTACGGCTACACCTTC; j_call: TRBJ1-2; v_call: TRBV5-1; clone_size: .; d_call: TRBD1
cdr3_aa: CAWSKGGAYGNTIYF; cdr3_nt: TGTGCCTGGAGTAAAGGGGGCGCTTACGGAAACACCATATATTTT; j_call: TRBJ1-3; v_call: TRBV30; clone_size: few; d_call: TRBD1
cdr3_aa: CASSQLLAPTDTQYF; cdr3_nt: TGTGCCAGCAGCCAGCTACTAGCGCCAACAGATACGCAGTATTTT; j_call: TRBJ2-3; v_call: TRBV4-2; clone_size: .; d_call: TRBD2
cdr3_aa: CASSLDGSPYNEQFF; cdr3_nt: TGTGCCAGCAGCTTAGATGGTAGCCCATACAATGAGCAGTTCTTC; j_call: TRBJ2-1; v_call: TRBV7-6; clone_size: large; d_call: .
cdr3_aa: CASSIALAASYEQYF; cdr3_nt: TGTGCCAGTAGTATCGCTCTAGCGGCGTCCTACGAGCAGTACTTC; j_call: TRBJ2-7; v_call: TRBV19; clone_size: .; d_call: TRBD2
cdr3_aa: CASRPPAGGTYNEQFF; cdr3_nt: TGTGCCAGCAGGCCCCCAGCGGGAGGGACCTACAATGAGCAGTTCTTC; j_call: TRBJ2-1; v_call: TRBV11-2; clone_size: once; d_call: TRBD2
cdr3_aa: CASSQVDGAQETQYF; cdr3_nt: TGTGCCAGCAGCCAAGTAGATGGGGCCCAAGAGACCCAGTACTTC; j_call: TRBJ2-5; v_call: TRBV4-2; clone_size: once; d_call: .
cdr3_aa: CALQGRPYNEQFF; cdr3_nt: TGTGCCCTACAGGGTCGGCCCTACAATGAGCAGTTCTTC; j_call: TRBJ2-1; v_call: TRBV30; clone_size: .; d_call: .
cdr3_aa: CASSLEWGGTEAFF; cdr3_nt: TGTGCCAGCAGTTTGGAATGGGGGGGGACTGAAGCTTTCTTT; j_call: TRBJ1-1; v_call: TRBV28; clone_size: .; d_call: .
cdr3_aa: CASSLGGPEDTQYF; cdr3_nt: TGTGCCAGCAGCTTAGGTGGGCCTGAGGATACGCAGTATTTT; j_call: TRBJ2-3; v_call: TRBV7-3; clone_size: .; d_call: .
cdr3_aa: CASSLFGNTEAFF; cdr3_nt: TGTGCCAGCAGCTTATTCGGGAACACTGAAGCTTTCTTT; j_call: TRBJ1-1; v_call: TRBV5-5; clone_size: once; d_call: .
cdr3_aa: CASTLRGDTEAFF; cdr3_nt: TGTGCCAGTACCTTGCGGGGAGACACTGAAGCTTTCTTT; j_call: TRBJ1-1; v_call: TRBV19; clone_size: .; d_call: .
cdr3_aa: CASSLAGGRTGELFF; cdr3_nt: TGTGCCAGTAGTCTGGCAGGGGGTAGGACCGGGGAGCTGTTTTTT; j_call: TRBJ2-2; v_call: TRBV19; clone_size: .; d_call: TRBD1
cdr3_aa: CAWRGPSGRGRFF; cdr3_nt: TGTGCCTGGAGGGGCCCGAGCGGGAGGGGTAGGTTCTTC; j_call: TRBJ2-1; v_call: TRBV30; clone_size: .; d_call: TRBD2